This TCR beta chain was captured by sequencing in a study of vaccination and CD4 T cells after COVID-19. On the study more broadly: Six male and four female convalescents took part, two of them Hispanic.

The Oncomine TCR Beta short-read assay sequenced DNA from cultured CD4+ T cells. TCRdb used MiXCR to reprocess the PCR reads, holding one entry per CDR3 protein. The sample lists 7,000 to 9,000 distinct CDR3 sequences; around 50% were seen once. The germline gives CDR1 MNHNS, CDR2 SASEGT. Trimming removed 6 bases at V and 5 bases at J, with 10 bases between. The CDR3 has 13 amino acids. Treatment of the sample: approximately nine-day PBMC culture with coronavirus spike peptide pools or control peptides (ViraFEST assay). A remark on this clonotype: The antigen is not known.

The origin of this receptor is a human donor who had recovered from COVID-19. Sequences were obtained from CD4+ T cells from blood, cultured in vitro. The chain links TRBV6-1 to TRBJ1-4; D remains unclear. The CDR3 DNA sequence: TGTGCCAGCAGCCCGACTGGGAATGAAAAACTGTTTTTT. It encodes CASSPTGNEKLFF.